This T cell receptor beta chain was found in a study of T cells in Graves' hyperthyroidism and ophthalmopathy. Researchers took RNA transcripts and amplified the TCR beta CDR3 regions from them. HTBI primers drove first-round RT-PCR of the TCR CDR3. TCRdb redid the calling of the multiplex PCR reads with MiXCR, one entry per CDR3 protein. The table includes a few hundred thousand distinct CDR3 sequences, 40% to 50% detected once. A word on this clonotype: Its cognate antigen is unknown.

CDR3 size: 15 residues. Trimming shortened V by 10 bases and J by 3 bases, and 19 bases separated the two germline ends. The germline CDR1 and CDR2 sequences are ENHRY and SYGVKD. Study results and caveats: Ophthalmopathy got predicted by the model a median about 6.7 months before its onset.

This receptor was obtained from an adult woman with Graves' disease, either hyperthyroidism or ophthalmopathy (not recorded which). The chain employs TRBV10-3 and TRBJ1-5; D is uncertain. Specimen: peripheral blood or thyroid tissue (not recorded which). The CDR3 nucleotides read TGTGCCAGCACCTCTGAACTTAGGATCAATCAGCCCCAGCATTTT. Translation: CASTSELRINQPQHF.